Below, 25 T cell receptor beta chains from the same sample are listed, as sequenced in a study of T-cell memory formation after mild COVID-19. TCRdb re-called the 5' RACE reads with MiXCR, one entry per CDR3 protein. The sample lists 65,000 to 95,000 distinct CDR3 sequences, around 13% seen once, with around two fifths in the top ten. Sequenced input: PBMCs or a T cell subset sorted from them (not recorded which). Receptors originate from a man younger than 35 who had mild COVID-19 (a few samples of this study predate the infection). Cell type and time point are not known.

This chain connects TRBV7-7 to TRBJ1-6; D is ambiguous. Trimming took off 5 bases at V and 7 bases at J, with 9 bases between the two ends. This CDR3 has 13 amino acids. From germline, CDR1 is SSHAT and CDR2 FNYEAQ (reference sequence). The CDR3, as DNA: TGTGCCAGCAGCGAGGGCCTAAATTCACCCCTCCACTTT. This sequence encodes CASSEGLNSPLHF.

This clonotype was detected a few times. The V gene is TRBV15, the J gene TRBJ2-7; 8 bases line up with TRBD1. CDR1 is LNHNV, CDR2 YYDKDF, per germline (reference sequence). The CDR3 sequence is 14 residues long. V trimming: 1 base; J trimming: 6 bases; junction bases outside the gene matches: 5. CDR3 in DNA: TGTGCCACCAGCAGAGGGACAGGGCCGACCGAGCAGTACGTC. Amino acid sequence: CATSRGTGPTEQYV.

This clonotype was counted only a few times. V is TRBV7-9 and J is TRBJ1-1; possible D gene TRBD1, 5 bases. The CDR3 spans 13 residues. Germline CDR1 SEHNR, CDR2 FQNEAQ (reference sequence). Trimming removed 1 base from V and 6 bases from J, with 9 bases in between. The CDR3 nucleotides are TGTGCCAGCAGCTTAGTAGGGGCGCCTGAAGCTTTCTTT. Its protein is CASSLVGAPEAFF.

The V and J genes are TRBV7-9 and TRBJ1-2; unclear D gene. Germline V gene sequence: CDR1 SEHNR, CDR2 FQNEAQ (reference sequence). The V end lost 1 base, the J end lost 5 bases, and 5 bases lay between the germline ends. The CDR3 spans 12 residues. In nucleotides, the CDR3 is TGTGCCAGCAGCTTAGAGGTGTATGGCTACACCTTC. Its translation is CASSLEVYGYTF.

This clonotype was seen a few times. The chain combines TRBV7-8 with TRBJ2-5; D is ambiguous. The germline CDR1 and CDR2 sequences are SGHVS and FQNEAQ. V gave up 10 bases and J gave up 9 bases, with 9 bases separating them. The CDR3 has 9 amino acids. CDR3 amino acids: CATSGSQYF. In DNA form, the CDR3 reads TGTGCCACCTCCGGCTCCCAGTACTTC.

This clonotype has a handful of counts. J is TRBJ2-5 and V is TRBV12-3 or TRBV12-4; 9 positions match TRBD2. The CDR3 length is 15 residues. V shed 5 bases and J 9 bases; nucleotides not matched to a gene: 13. CDR3 bases: TGTGCCAGCAGTCCAGCGGGGGGCCCTACCGGGGCCCAGTACTTC. This sequence encodes CASSPAGGPTGAQYF.

This clonotype has only a few counts. The genes are TRBV7-6 and TRBJ2-1; tentative D call: TRBD2 (5 bases). Trimming removed 5 bases at V and 8 bases at J, with 19 bases between. Germline V gene data show CDR1 as SGHVS and CDR2 as FNYEAQ. The CDR3 runs 15 residues. CDR3 protein: CASSRTGSAKDEQFF. In DNA, the CDR3 is TGTGCCAGCAGCCGGACGGGGTCGGCTAAGGATGAGCAGTTCTTC.

In nucleotides, the CDR3 is TGCGCCAGCAGCCAAATAGGTTCCGACGAGCAGTACTTC. Translated: CASSQIGSDEQYF. The chain uses TRBV4-1 and TRBJ2-7; D unclear. The CDR3 extends over 13 amino acids. Looked up from germline, CDR1 is MGHRA and CDR2 is YSYEKL. The ends were cut back, 2 bases at V and 5 bases at J, with 10 bases in the middle.

In this sample, this clonotype turned up a few times. The chain uses TRBV5-1 and TRBJ1-5; tentatively, D is TRBD1 (5 bases). The CDR3 spans 15 residues. Per the germline V gene, CDR1 is SGHRS and CDR2 is YFSETQ. Trimming stripped 0 bases from V and 3 bases from J, with 10 bases between. The CDR3 here is CASSLAGTFNQPQHF. The CDR3, as DNA: TGCGCCAGCAGCTTGGCCGGGACGTTCAATCAGCCCCAGCATTTT.

The chain recombines TRBV11-2 with TRBJ2-5, with D possibly matching TRBD1 (6 bases). Germline CDR1 reads SGHAT; CDR2 reads FQNNGV. There are 15 residues in the CDR3. V dropped 6 bases and J dropped 5 bases, with 19 bases sitting between them. CDR3 nucleotide sequence: TGTGCCAGCAGTTCCGGGACGGCGAGGGGGGAGACCCAGTACTTC. It translates to CASSSGTARGETQYF.

This clonotype appeared a few times. The chain is built from TRBV19 and TRBJ2-5; TRBD2 matches 10 bases. The CDR3 is 15 amino acids. With 5 bases clipped from V and 5 bases from J, the junction kept 8 bases outside the gene matches. Germline assignment: CDR1 LNHDA and CDR2 SQIVND (reference sequence). This CDR3 is CASSQAGGPQETQYF. The CDR3 coding sequence is TGTGCCAGTAGTCAAGCGGGGGGGCCTCAGGAGACCCAGTACTTC.

This clonotype was observed a handful of times. This chain links TRBV7-8 with TRBJ2-4; 7 bases are shared with TRBD1. CDR3 length equals 13 residues. Germline V gene sequence: CDR1 SGHVS, CDR2 FQNEAQ. V shed 6 bases and J 8 bases; nucleotides not matched to a gene: 7. The CDR3 region has the DNA TGTGCCAGCAGAAACAGGGGAAGCGACATTCAGTACTTC. Amino acid sequence: CASRNRGSDIQYF.

This clonotype was counted at least ten times. The rearrangement links TRBV4-1 to TRBJ2-2; 7 nucleotides match TRBD2. The CDR3 loop spans 13 amino acids. V lost 4 bases to trimming and J lost 4 bases; unmatched junction nucleotides: 0. Germline V gives CDR1 MGHRA, CDR2 YSYEKL. CDR3 loop: CASSPGGTGELFF. The DNA of the CDR3 is TGCGCCAGCAGCCCGGGGGGCACCGGGGAGCTGTTTTTT.

J is TRBJ1-4 and V is TRBV4-1; D is perhaps TRBD1 (6 bases). Germline CDR1 and CDR2: MGHRA and YSYEKL. This CDR3 contains 15 residues. Trimming took 3 bases from V and 2 from J, leaving 10 bases between them. CDR3 protein: CASSHLDSTNEKLFF. The CDR3 coding sequence is TGCGCCAGCAGCCATCTGGACAGTACTAATGAAAAACTGTTTTTT.

The chain is built from TRBV29-1 and TRBJ2-7; TRBD1 is a possible D gene (5 bases). This CDR3 has 14 amino acids. CDR1 SQVTM and CDR2 ANQGSEA come from the germline V gene. Trimming stripped 3 bases from V and 7 bases from J, with 19 bases between. This CDR3 reads CSVDRATFSWEQYV. CDR3 sequence (DNA): TGCAGCGTTGACAGGGCTACTTTTTCCTGGGAGCAGTACGTC.

This sequence joins TRBV20-1 and TRBJ1-2, with D tentatively TRBD1 (6 bases). The ends were cut back, 2 bases at V and 0 bases at J, with 13 bases in the middle. CDR3 length equals 15 residues. Looked up from germline, CDR1 is DFQATT and CDR2 is SNEGSKA (reference sequence). CDR3 amino acids: CSARPGQKANYGYTF. Written as DNA, the CDR3 is TGCAGTGCTAGACCGGGACAAAAAGCTAACTATGGCTACACCTTC.

The V gene is TRBV12-3 or TRBV12-4, the J gene TRBJ2-3, with D hard to call. The CDR3 is 13 residues long. Trimming pared 2 bases from V and 0 bases from J, leaving 3 bases between. In DNA form, the CDR3 reads TGTGCCAGCAGTTTAATTAGCACAGATACGCAGTATTTT. This encodes CASSLISTDTQYF.

This chain connects TRBV25-1 to TRBJ1-1, with D maybe TRBD1 (6 bases). Trimming pared 3 bases from V and 11 bases from J, leaving 13 bases between. The CDR3 extends over 12 amino acids. Per the germline V gene, CDR1 is MGHDK and CDR2 is SYGVNS. Here the CDR3 DNA reads TGTGCCAGCAGTGATTGGGGGCAGAACGCTTTCTTT. Translation gives CASSDWGQNAFF.

This clonotype has just a few counts. The chain recombines TRBV25-1 with TRBJ2-2; D might be TRBD1 (6 bases). With 4 bases removed from V and 2 bases from J, the gap between germline ends came to 11 bases. The CDR3 is 15 amino acids. From germline, CDR1 is MGHDK and CDR2 SYGVNS. The CDR3 coding sequence is TGTGCCAGCAGTGGAAACAGGGACAACACCGGGGAGCTGTTTTTT. Residues: CASSGNRDNTGELFF.

This clonotype was recorded a few times. The V gene is TRBV9, the J gene TRBJ1-5; D unclear. Trimming took 0 bases from V and 4 from J, leaving 11 bases between them. The CDR3 spans 15 residues. CDR1 and CDR2 (germline): SGDLS, YYNGEE. CDR3 sequence reads: CASSVGGGENQPQHF. DNA of the CDR3: TGTGCCAGCAGCGTAGGTGGAGGCGAGAATCAGCCCCAGCATTTT.

This clonotype has only a few counts. The genes are TRBV6-2 or TRBV6-3 and TRBJ2-7; the D call may be TRBD1 or TRBD2 (5 bases each). V lost 5 bases and J lost 6, with 8 bases in between. CDR1 is MNHEY, CDR2 SVGEGT, per germline. This CDR3 contains 11 residues. In DNA form, the CDR3 reads TGTGCCAGCAGTGCAGGGAGCGAGCAGTACGTC. Its protein product is CASSAGSEQYV.

The table lists this clonotype with many counts. V is TRBV28 and J is TRBJ2-7; TRBD1 matches 7 bases. CDR3 length equals 11 residues. Germline CDR1 MDHEN, CDR2 SYDVKM. J was trimmed by 4 bases and V by 6 bases; bases with no gene match: 0. The CDR3: CASSRGYEQYV. Here the CDR3 DNA reads TGTGCCAGCAGCAGGGGGTACGAGCAGTACGTC.

This clonotype was detected only a few times. The chain links TRBV7-9 to TRBJ2-7; D unresolved. The V end was cut by 4 bases, the J end by 6 bases, with 13 bases between. The germline V gene encodes CDR1 SEHNR and CDR2 FQNEAQ (reference sequence). The CDR3 loop spans 13 amino acids. The CDR3 bases are TGTGCCAGCAGCTCCCCGGCCGAGTCCGAGCAGTACGTC. Its protein product is CASSSPAESEQYV.

There are many counts of this clonotype. V and J are TRBV3-1 and TRBJ2-3, with 9 bases fitting TRBD2. CDR1 is LGHDT, CDR2 YNNKEL, per germline (reference sequence). This CDR3 has 13 residues. Losses at the gene ends were 4 bases for V and 4 bases for J; bases not matched to a gene: 0. Written as DNA, the CDR3 is TGTGCCAGCAGCCTAGCGGGGGCAGATACGCAGTATTTT. This codes for CASSLAGADTQYF.

The genes are TRBV4-2 and TRBJ1-1; 9 bases match TRBD1. The CDR3 extends over 19 amino acids. The V gene end was trimmed by 8 bases and the J gene end by 4 bases; junction bases not matched to a gene: 23. Germline lookup yields CDR1 LGHNA and CDR2 YNFKEQ. CDR3 nucleotide sequence: TGTGCCAGCCACACCTTGGGCATAACAGGGGGCGCGGGAATCACTGAAGCTTTCTTT. Encoded protein: CASHTLGITGGAGITEAFF.